The entry below describes one TCR beta chain. Deep-level settings were used for running the assay. Sequenced by immunoSEQ multiplex PCR; TCRdb stores in-frame clones only, minus some. The table records fewer than 2.5 million clones, over 85% of them present only once. This CDR3 is 16 amino acids long. Germline CDR1 reads GTSNPN; CDR2 reads SVGIG (reference sequence). After removal of 2 bases from V and 0 bases from J, the junction contained 4 bases not matched to a gene. The data are from a study of shared clonotypes between healthy human individuals. Donors were healthy HIV-negative adults without recently reported acute infections or vaccinations.

The TCR originated in a man aged 18 to 29 in good health. Some clones in this sample may be carry-over from other donors' samples. Sequences were obtained from naive CD4+ T cells from PBMCs. Subset: CD45RA+ positively selected. The V call is TRBV30, the J call TRBJ2-2, with TRBD2 matching 9 bases. CDR3 amino acids: CAWSSGRPPNTGELFF. CDR3 DNA: TGTGCCTGGAGTAGCGGGAGGCCTCCGAACACCGGGGAGCTGTTTTTT.